This T cell receptor (beta chain) was identified in a study of blood T cell repertoires in COVID-19. On the study more broadly: The United States, Italy and Spain provided the acute and convalescent COVID-19 samples. PBMCs, B-cell-depleted T cells, or T cells were the source of the cDNA or gDNA that made up the material.

Seattle cases were enrolled at active infection and followed longitudinally. Sequencing was performed with immunoSEQ multiplex PCR; in TCRdb, only in-frame clones are kept and a portion is missing. The table has fewer than 350,000 clones, roughly 90% seen once; the top ten hold roughly 12%. Trimming removed 5 bases at V and 4 bases at J, with 11 bases between. The CDR3 is 13 amino acids. CDR1 is MDHEN, CDR2 SYDVKM, per germline. The sequenced sample was peripheral blood. The TCR comes from a woman aged 30 to 39 with COVID-19, enrolled during active disease. The V call is TRBV28, the J call TRBJ1-1; D is ambiguous. The CDR3 bases are TGTGCCAGCAGTCCGCAATCGGGCACTGAAGCTTTCTTT. It yields the protein CASSPQSGTEAFF.